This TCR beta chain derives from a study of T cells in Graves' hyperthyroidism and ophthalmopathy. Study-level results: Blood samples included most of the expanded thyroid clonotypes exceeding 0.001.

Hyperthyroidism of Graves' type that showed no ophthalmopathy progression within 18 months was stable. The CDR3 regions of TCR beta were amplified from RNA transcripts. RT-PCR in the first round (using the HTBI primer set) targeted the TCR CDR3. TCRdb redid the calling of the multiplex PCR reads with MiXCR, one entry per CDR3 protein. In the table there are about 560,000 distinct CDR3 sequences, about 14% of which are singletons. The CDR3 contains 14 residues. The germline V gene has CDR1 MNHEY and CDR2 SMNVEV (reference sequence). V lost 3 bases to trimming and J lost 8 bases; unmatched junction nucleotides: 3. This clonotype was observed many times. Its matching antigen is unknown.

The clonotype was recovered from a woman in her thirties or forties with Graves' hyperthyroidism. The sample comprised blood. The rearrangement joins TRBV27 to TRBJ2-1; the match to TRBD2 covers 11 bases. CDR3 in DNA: TGTGCCAGCAGTTTCACTAGCGGGAGCTATGAGCAGTTCTTC. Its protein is CASSFTSGSYEQFF.